Each of the 7 T cell receptor beta chains below was sequenced from the same sample in a study of control samples from healthy donors and cancer patients. Assay: immunoSEQ multiplex PCR; the TCRdb copy retains only in-frame clones and omits some. The profile shows under 450,000 clones, about 93% of them singletons. What was sequenced was PBMCs. The source is a man in his forties with head and neck cancer.

This clone was counted once. The sample holds other DNA sequences that translate to the same CDR3. The chain couples TRBV4-1 to TRBJ2-7; 10 nucleotides align to TRBD1. V was pared by 3 bases and J by 1 base, with 3 bases of the junction left unmatched. The CDR3 runs 15 residues. Germline assignment: CDR1 MGHRA and CDR2 YSYEKL. For the CDR3, the DNA is TGCGCCAGCAGCCAGGGGGGACAGGGGTCCTACGAGCAGTACTTC. It specifies CASSQGGQGSYEQYF.

The chain is built from TRBV4-2 and TRBJ2-5; D uncertain. The V and J ends lost 0 bases and 5 bases respectively, with 13 bases between them. The CDR3 consists of 15 residues. CDR1 is LGHNA, CDR2 YNFKEQ, per germline. CDR3 DNA: TGTGCCAGCAGCCAAGAAACCCCTCTCGAGGAGACCCAGTACTTC. Its protein product is CASSQETPLEETQYF.

The chain links TRBV6-1 to TRBJ2-3, with 8 bases identical to TRBD2. This CDR3 region has 16 residues. With 1 base clipped from V and 2 bases from J, the junction kept 5 bases outside the gene matches. CDR1 is MNHNS and CDR2 is SASEGT in the germline V gene. CDR3 protein: CASSEGGLGATDTQYF. Here the CDR3 DNA reads TGTGCCAGCAGTGAAGGGGGACTAGGGGCCACAGATACGCAGTATTTT.

The chain is built from TRBV29-1 and TRBJ1-2; 7 bases match TRBD1. CDR1 is SQVTM and CDR2 is ANQGSEA in the germline V gene. Trimming at V came to 3 bases and at J to 2 bases, leaving 6 bases not matched to a gene. The CDR3 is made up of 14 amino acids. The CDR3 DNA is TGCAGCGTTGATGGGGCAGGGGGAAACTATGGCTACACCTTC. Encoded protein: CSVDGAGGNYGYTF.

The rearrangement uses TRBV7-2 and TRBJ1-6; no clear D gene. The V and J ends lost 4 bases and 7 bases respectively, with 11 bases between them. There are 14 residues in the CDR3. Germline V gene data show CDR1 as SGHTA and CDR2 as FQGNSA. This CDR3 is CASSSSGANSPLHF. The CDR3 region has the DNA TGTGCCAGCAGCTCTAGCGGAGCGAATTCACCCCTCCACTTT.

J is TRBJ1-2 and V is TRBV27, with unresolved D. Trimming left V 4 bases short and J 8 bases short, with 17 bases between. Germline assignment: CDR1 MNHEY and CDR2 SMNVEV (reference sequence). This CDR3 has 14 amino acids. CDR3 region: CASSSDIGLRGYTF. In DNA form, the CDR3 reads TGTGCCAGCAGTTCTGACATAGGGTTAAGGGGCTACACCTTC.

This chain joins TRBV5-5 and TRBJ2-1; 11 positions agree with TRBD2. The CDR3 loop spans 16 amino acids. After removal of 3 bases from V and 8 bases from J, the junction contained 10 bases not matched to a gene. CDR1 is SGHKS, CDR2 YYEKEE, per germline (reference sequence). CDR3: CASSSLAGGSLHEQFF. DNA for the CDR3: TGTGCCAGCAGCTCCTTAGCGGGAGGGAGCCTCCATGAGCAGTTCTTC.